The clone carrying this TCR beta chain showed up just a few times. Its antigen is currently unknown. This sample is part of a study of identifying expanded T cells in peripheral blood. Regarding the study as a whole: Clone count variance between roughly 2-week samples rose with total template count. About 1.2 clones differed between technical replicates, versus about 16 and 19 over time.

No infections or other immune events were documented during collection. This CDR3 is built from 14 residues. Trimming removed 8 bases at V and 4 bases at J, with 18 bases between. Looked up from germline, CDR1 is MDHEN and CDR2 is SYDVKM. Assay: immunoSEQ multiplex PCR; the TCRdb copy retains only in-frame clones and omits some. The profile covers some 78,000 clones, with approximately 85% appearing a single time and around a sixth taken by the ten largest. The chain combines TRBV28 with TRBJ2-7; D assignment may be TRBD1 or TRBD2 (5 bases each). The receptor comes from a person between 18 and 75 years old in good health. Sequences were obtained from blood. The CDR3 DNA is TGTGCCAGCTCTACCCCGGGGACCACGTACGAGCAGTACTTC. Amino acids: CASSTPGTTYEQYF.